The 5 T cell receptor beta chains below were found in one sample sequenced in a study of long-term antiretroviral therapy in people with HIV. Version v3.0 of the immunoSEQ assay was performed at survey level. Method: immunoSEQ multiplex PCR; TCRdb's copy keeps in-frame clones and lacks some. Of 13,000 to 15,000 clones in the sample, roughly 90% were seen once. This material consisted of unsorted PBMCs, taken 6.2 years after starting antiretroviral therapy. Source of these receptors: a man aged 35 to 55 with HIV.

The chain employs TRBV9 and TRBJ2-5, with 14 positions matching TRBD2. The CDR3 is 15 amino acids. The germline gives CDR1 SGDLS, CDR2 YYNGEE. V was pared by 4 bases and J by 4 bases, with 3 bases of the junction left unmatched. The CDR3 region is CASSLGTSGGETQYF. In nucleotides, the CDR3 is TGTGCCAGCAGCCTCGGGACTAGCGGGGGAGAGACCCAGTACTTC.

The V and J genes are TRBV6-5 and TRBJ2-7; D possibly corresponds to TRBD2 (5 bases). Germline CDR1 and CDR2: MNHEY and SVGAGI. This CDR3 spans 12 amino acids. V lost 7 bases and J lost 3, with 10 bases in between. The CDR3 DNA follows: TGTGCCAGCAAAAAAGGACTCTACGAGCAGTACTTC. It specifies CASKKGLYEQYF.

This chain connects TRBV5-1 to TRBJ2-2; 9 bases are shared with TRBD2. V trimming: 4 bases; J trimming: 4 bases; junction bases outside the gene matches: 8. From germline, CDR1 is SGHRS and CDR2 YFSETQ. This CDR3 spans 16 amino acids. CDR3: CASSSNSGRGTGELFF. The CDR3 region has the DNA TGCGCCAGCAGCAGCAATAGCGGGAGAGGCACCGGGGAGCTGTTTTTT.

The V and J genes are TRBV28 and TRBJ1-4; TRBD1 agrees at 7 bases. CDR1 is MDHEN and CDR2 is SYDVKM in the germline V gene. The CDR3 totals 13 residues. Losses at the gene ends were 5 bases for V and 14 bases for J; bases not matched to a gene: 11. CDR3 bases: TGTGCCAGCAGTGGCTCCGGGACAGCAGCGCTGTTTTTT. It specifies CASSGSGTAALFF.

The gene calls are TRBV30 and TRBJ2-1; no reliable D call. The CDR3 length is 11 residues. The ends were cut back, 3 bases at V and 7 bases at J, with 7 bases in the middle. Germline-derived CDR1 and CDR2 are GTSNPN and SVGIG (reference sequence). CDR3 nucleotide sequence: TGTGCCTGGAGGGTTTTTAATGAGCAGTTCTTC. This translates into CAWRVFNEQFF.